This T cell receptor beta chain was observed in a study of T cell repertoires in cytomegalovirus infection. TCRdb passed the reads through MiXCR, listing each CDR3 protein once. There are a few hundred thousand distinct CDR3 sequences in the sample; 35% to 50% occur only once, and about 48% lies in the top ten. This clonotype was seen a few times. The antigen is not known. This CDR3 contains 15 residues. The V and J ends lost 0 bases and 3 bases, in that order; junction bases with no gene match: 3. Germline CDR1 reads KGHSH; CDR2 reads LQKENI. The sample was cultured PBMCs, taken from culture after CMV antigen stimulation. The chain joins TRBV18 to TRBJ2-7; 9 positions match TRBD1. The sequence was collected from a human donor in good health (CMV status not recorded). Some clones in this sample may be carry-over from other donors' samples. CDR3 residues: CASSPPSGQGYEQYF. The CDR3 DNA follows: TGTGCCAGCTCACCACCCTCGGGACAGGGCTACGAGCAGTACTTC.